A selection of T cell receptor beta chains follows, all from one sample in a study of yellow fever vaccine responses in identical twins. TCRdb itself ran the RT-PCR reads through MiXCR, one entry per CDR3 protein. The data show about 700 distinct CDR3 sequences, with nearly 90% seen just once and about 6.4% held by the top ten. Specimen: T cells from blood (PBMCs), unsorted or a sorted subset (not recorded which), collected before or after yellow fever vaccination (not recorded which). The source of these receptors is a female donor who received the yellow fever vaccine. Each CDR3 is given without its conserved first and last residue. Each record gives: V gene, J gene, CDR3 protein.

TRBV13	TRBJ2-1	ASSLGGEGDYNEQF
TRBV20-1	TRBJ2-3	SAIQGGGTDTQY
TRBV4-2	TRBJ2-3	ASSQVGTDTQY
TRBV11-1	TRBJ2-7	ASSLSTGKRSYEQY
TRBV4-1	TRBJ2-4	ASSQENIQY
TRBV6-2/TRBV6-3	TRBJ1-1	ASSYDSYGRAAF
TRBV11-3	TRBJ1-1	ASTTGVRGEAF
TRBV28	TRBJ2-1	ASGQRLDEQF
TRBV13	TRBJ2-3	ASRQERDTQY
TRBV11-1	TRBJ2-5	ASSSVGGQETQY
TRBV5-6	TRBJ1-4	ASSLFGDPVRSEKLF
TRBV12-3/TRBV12-4	TRBJ1-2	ASSLLGAQIGYGYT
TRBV3-1	TRBJ2-3	ASSPSTSSSTDTQY
TRBV12-3/TRBV12-4	TRBJ1-2	ASSTPFLAGYT
TRBV11-1	TRBJ2-1	ASSPLAGVYNEQF
TRBV15	TRBJ1-5	ATSRSYSSNQPQH
TRBV11-1	TRBJ2-1	ASSLVLAGINEQF
TRBV11-1	TRBJ1-4	ASTGNEKLF
TRBV23-1	TRBJ1-1	ASSQFVTESEAF
TRBV2	TRBJ2-3	ASSEAPVGTDTQY
TRBV11-1	TRBJ1-4	ASSLGGIDEKLF
TRBV4-1	TRBJ2-7	ASSHTPEGTPTYEQY
TRBV23-1	TRBJ1-4	ASSQLVVTGDEKLF
TRBV10-3	TRBJ1-2	ATAQDGGYT
TRBV5-1	TRBJ2-3	ASSPERGTQY
TRBV6-4	TRBJ2-1	ASSSGQGYNEQF
TRBV6-1	TRBJ1-1	ASSAEQGASTEAF
TRBV10-3	TRBJ1-2	AISDNPAAYGYT
TRBV11-3	TRBJ2-2	ASSLAGGTGELF
TRBV30	TRBJ1-1	AWVGHEQGKAF
TRBV5-1	TRBJ2-7	ASGSTSGSYEQY
TRBV2	TRBJ2-1	ASSERTQAARPNEQF
TRBV18	TRBJ2-7	ASSGTSGSYEQY
TRBV6-1	TRBJ1-2	ASSPTYRDRGYGYT
TRBV2	TRBJ2-5	ASSESTGLETQY
TRBV10-1	TRBJ2-2	ASRGQANTGELF
TRBV15	TRBJ2-2	ATSREITGELF
TRBV2	TRBJ2-5	ASSEDSSGYQETQY
TRBV10-1	TRBJ1-1	ASNDEGEGTEAF
TRBV5-1	TRBJ2-7	ASSFGGSGYEQY
TRBV7-3	TRBJ2-1	ASSLVAGVSNEQF
TRBV10-3	TRBJ2-7	AISSYGSYEQY
TRBV3-1	TRBJ2-4	ASSQNLGPSSWY
TRBV11-1	TRBJ1-2	ASTISGVRNYGYT
TRBV10-1	TRBJ1-2	ASSDGPEREGYT
TRBV18	TRBJ2-1	ASSPGQGGNEQF
TRBV11-1	TRBJ2-2	ASSRDRSNTGELF
TRBV10-3	TRBJ2-3	ATSSERGTSTDTQY
TRBV20-1	TRBJ2-7	SAGRGLGSYEQY
TRBV29-1	TRBJ2-1	SVGSWGAYNEQF
TRBV20-1	TRBJ2-5	SARLRTGGRNQETQY
TRBV12-3/TRBV12-4	TRBJ1-3	ASSLGGSGNTIY
TRBV4-1	TRBJ2-5	ASSQRRANDRETQY
TRBV12-3/TRBV12-4	TRBJ2-4	ASSYRTKNIQY
TRBV6-1	TRBJ1-4	ASRGKQGPGNEKLF
TRBV4-1	TRBJ1-1	ASSQGGRTGHTEAF
TRBV10-1	TRBJ1-1	ASGQGTEAF
TRBV6-5	TRBJ1-2	ASSYSRTGGNYGYT
TRBV10-3	TRBJ1-1	AISERAQGSLNTEAF